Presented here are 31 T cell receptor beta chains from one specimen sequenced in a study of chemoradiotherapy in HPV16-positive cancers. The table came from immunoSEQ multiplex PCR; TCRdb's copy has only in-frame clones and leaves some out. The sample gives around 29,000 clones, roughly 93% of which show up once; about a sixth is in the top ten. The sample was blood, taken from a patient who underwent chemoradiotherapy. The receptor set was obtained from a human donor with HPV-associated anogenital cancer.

This chain's CDR3 is CASSFSGGDQPQHF. CDR3 coding DNA: TGTGCCAGCAGCTTTTCGGGGGGAGATCAGCCCCAGCATTTT. The chain couples TRBV7-9 to TRBJ1-5, with D perhaps TRBD1 (5 bases). This CDR3 is built from 14 residues. Germline V gene sequence: CDR1 SEHNR, CDR2 FQNEAQ (reference sequence). V shed 3 bases and J shed 5 bases, with 11 bases lying between them.

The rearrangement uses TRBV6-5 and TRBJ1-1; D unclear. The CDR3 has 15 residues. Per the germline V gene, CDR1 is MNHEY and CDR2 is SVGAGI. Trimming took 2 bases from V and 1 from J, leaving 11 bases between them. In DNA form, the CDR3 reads TGTGCCAGCAGTTACGGGGTAGGAGGGAACACTGAAGCTTTCTTT. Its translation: CASSYGVGGNTEAFF.

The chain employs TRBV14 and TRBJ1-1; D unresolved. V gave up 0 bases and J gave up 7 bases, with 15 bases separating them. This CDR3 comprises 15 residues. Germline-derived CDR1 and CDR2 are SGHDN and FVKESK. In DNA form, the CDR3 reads TGTGCCAGCAGCCAAGATCTTTCTGGGTTTGGTGAAGCTTTCTTT. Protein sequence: CASSQDLSGFGEAFF.

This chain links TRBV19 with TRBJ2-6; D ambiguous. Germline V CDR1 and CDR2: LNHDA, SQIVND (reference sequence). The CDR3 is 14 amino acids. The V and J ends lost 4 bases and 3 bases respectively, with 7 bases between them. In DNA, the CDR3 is TGTGCCAGTAGTACCTTGGGTGGGGCCAACGTCCTGACTTTC. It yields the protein CASSTLGGANVLTF. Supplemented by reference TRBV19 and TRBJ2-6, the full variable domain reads DGGITQSPKYLFRKEGQNVTLSCEQNLNHDAMYWYRQDPGQGLRLIYYSQIVNDFQKGDIAEGYSVSREKKESFPLTVTSAQKNPTAFYLCASSTLGGANVLTFGAGSRLTVL.

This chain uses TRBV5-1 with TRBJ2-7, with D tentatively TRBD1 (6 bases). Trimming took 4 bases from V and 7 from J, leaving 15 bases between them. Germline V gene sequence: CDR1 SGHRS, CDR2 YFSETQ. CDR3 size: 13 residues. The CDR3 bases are TGCGCCAGCAGCCCTCAACAGGGAACAGAGCAGTACTTC. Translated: CASSPQQGTEQYF.

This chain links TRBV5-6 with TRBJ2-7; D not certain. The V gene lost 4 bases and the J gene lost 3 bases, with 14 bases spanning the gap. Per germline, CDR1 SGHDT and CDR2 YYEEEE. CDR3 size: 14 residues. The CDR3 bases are TGTGCCAGCAGCATAGGCAGACTCGGCTACGAGCAGTACTTC. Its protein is CASSIGRLGYEQYF.

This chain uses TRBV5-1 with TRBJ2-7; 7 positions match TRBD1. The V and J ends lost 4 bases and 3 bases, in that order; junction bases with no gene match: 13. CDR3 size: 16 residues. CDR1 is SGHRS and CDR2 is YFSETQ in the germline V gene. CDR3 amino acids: CASSGATGTQFYEQYF. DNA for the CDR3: TGCGCCAGCAGCGGCGCGACAGGGACCCAGTTCTACGAGCAGTACTTC.

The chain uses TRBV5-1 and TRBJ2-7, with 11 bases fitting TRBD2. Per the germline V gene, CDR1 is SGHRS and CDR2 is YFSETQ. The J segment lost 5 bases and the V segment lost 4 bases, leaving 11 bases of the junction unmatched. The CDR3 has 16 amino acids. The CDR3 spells CASSKIAGGPLDEQYF. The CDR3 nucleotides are TGCGCCAGCAGCAAGATAGCGGGAGGGCCTTTGGACGAGCAGTACTTC.

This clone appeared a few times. CDR3 loop: CASSLEQGIEQYF. CDR3 nucleotide sequence: TGTGCCAGCAGCTTAGAGCAGGGGATCGAGCAGTACTTC. V usage is TRBV7-6 and J usage is TRBJ2-7, with a possible D match to TRBD1 (6 bases). Looked up from germline, CDR1 is SGHVS and CDR2 is FNYEAQ. V lost 1 base and J lost 6, with 10 bases in between. CDR3 length equals 13 residues.

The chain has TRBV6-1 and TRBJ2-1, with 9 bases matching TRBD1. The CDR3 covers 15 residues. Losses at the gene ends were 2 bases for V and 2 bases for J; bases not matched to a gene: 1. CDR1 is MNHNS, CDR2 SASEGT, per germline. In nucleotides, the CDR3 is TGTGCCAGCAGTGAACGACAGGGGGCCTACAATGAGCAGTTCTTC. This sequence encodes CASSERQGAYNEQFF.

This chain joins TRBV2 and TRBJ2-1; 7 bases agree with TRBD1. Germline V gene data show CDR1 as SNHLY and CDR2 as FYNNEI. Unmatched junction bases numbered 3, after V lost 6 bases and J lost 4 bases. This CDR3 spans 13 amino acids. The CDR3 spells CASRQGEYNEQFF. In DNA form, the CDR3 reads TGTGCCAGCAGGCAGGGGGAATACAATGAGCAGTTCTTC.

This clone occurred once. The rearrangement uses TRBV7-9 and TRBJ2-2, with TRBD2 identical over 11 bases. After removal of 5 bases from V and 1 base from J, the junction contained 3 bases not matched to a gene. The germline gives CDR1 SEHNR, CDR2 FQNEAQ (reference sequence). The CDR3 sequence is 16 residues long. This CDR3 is CASSPTSGRNTGELFF. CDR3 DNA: TGTGCCAGCAGCCCTACTAGCGGGAGGAACACCGGGGAGCTGTTTTTT.

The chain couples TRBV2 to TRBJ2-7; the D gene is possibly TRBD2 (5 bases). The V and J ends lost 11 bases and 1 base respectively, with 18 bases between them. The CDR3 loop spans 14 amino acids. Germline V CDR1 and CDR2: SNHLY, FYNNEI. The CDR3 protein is CAGFQTDSSYEQYF. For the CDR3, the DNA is TGTGCCGGGTTTCAGACGGACTCGTCCTACGAGCAGTACTTC.

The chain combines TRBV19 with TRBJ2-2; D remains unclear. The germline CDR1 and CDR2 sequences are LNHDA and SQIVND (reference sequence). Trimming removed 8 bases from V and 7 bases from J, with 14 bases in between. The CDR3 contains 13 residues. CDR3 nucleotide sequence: TGTGCCAGTGGGTGGACGTCATACGGGGAGCTGTTTTTT. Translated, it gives CASGWTSYGELFF.

This CDR3 is CASSPEHTTEAFF. The CDR3 DNA sequence: TGTGCCAGCTCACCAGAGCATACCACTGAAGCTTTCTTT. The J gene is TRBJ1-1, the V gene TRBV18; D uncertain. CDR1 is KGHSH, CDR2 LQKENI, per germline. V was cut by 2 bases and J by 4 bases, with 8 bases left in between. The CDR3 consists of 13 residues.

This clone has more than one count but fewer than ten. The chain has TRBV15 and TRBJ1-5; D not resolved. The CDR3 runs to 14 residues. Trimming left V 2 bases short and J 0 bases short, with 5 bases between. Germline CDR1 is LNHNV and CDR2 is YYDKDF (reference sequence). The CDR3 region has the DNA TGTGCCACCAGCAGACCAGGTAGCAATCAGCCCCAGCATTTT. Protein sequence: CATSRPGSNQPQHF.

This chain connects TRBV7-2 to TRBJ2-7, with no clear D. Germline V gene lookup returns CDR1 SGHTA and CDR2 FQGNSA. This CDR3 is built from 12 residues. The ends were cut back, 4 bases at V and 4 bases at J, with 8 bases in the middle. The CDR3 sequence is CASSSIGYEQYF. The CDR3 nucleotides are TGTGCCAGCAGCTCCATAGGGTACGAGCAGTACTTC. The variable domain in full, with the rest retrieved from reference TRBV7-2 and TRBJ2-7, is GAGVSQSPSNKVTEKGKDVELRCDPISGHTALYWYRQSLGQGLEFLIYFQGNSAPDKSGLPSDRFSAERTGGSVSTLTIQRTQQEDSAVYLCASSSIGYEQYFGPGTRLTVT.

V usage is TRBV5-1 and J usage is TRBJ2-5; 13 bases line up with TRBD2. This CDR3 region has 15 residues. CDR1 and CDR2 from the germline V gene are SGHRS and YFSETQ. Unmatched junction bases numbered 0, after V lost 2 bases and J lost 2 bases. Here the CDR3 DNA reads TGCGCCAGCAGCTTACTAGCGGGAGGGCAAGAGACCCAGTACTTC. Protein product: CASSLLAGGQETQYF.

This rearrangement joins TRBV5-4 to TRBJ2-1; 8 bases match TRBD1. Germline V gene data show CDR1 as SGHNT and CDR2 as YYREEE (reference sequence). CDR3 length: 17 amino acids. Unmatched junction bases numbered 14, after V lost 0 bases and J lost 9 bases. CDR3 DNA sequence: TGTGCCAGCAGCTTGGATCTAGTTCGGCAGGGGGCGCGTGAGCAGTTCTTC. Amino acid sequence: CASSLDLVRQGAREQFF.

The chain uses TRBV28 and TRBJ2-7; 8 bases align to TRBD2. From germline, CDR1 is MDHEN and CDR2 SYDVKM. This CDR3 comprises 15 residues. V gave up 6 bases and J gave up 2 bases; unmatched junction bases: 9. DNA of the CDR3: TGTGCCAGCAGCCCGGGGGGGTATCAAACCTACGAGCAGTACTTC. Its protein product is CASSPGGYQTYEQYF.

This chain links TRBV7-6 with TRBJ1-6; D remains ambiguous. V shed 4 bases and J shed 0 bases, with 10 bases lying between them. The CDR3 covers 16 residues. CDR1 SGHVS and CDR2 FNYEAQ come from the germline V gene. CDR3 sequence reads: CASSSKPSSYNSPLHF. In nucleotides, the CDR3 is TGTGCCAGCAGCTCAAAACCGAGCTCCTATAATTCACCCCTCCACTTT.

CDR3 coding DNA: TGTGCCAGCAGCGACATCGGGTTCGGGGCCAACGTCCTGACTTTC. Its translation is CASSDIGFGANVLTF. This chain uses TRBV9 with TRBJ2-6; D is undetermined. This CDR3 has 15 residues. Germline V CDR1 and CDR2: SGDLS, YYNGEE. V lost 3 bases and J lost 4, with 11 bases in between.

The CDR3 region has the DNA TGTGCCAGCTCACCATTCTCAGGGAACACCGGGGAGCTGTTTTTT. As protein: CASSPFSGNTGELFF. The chain couples TRBV18 to TRBJ2-2; no clear D. Per the germline V gene, CDR1 is KGHSH and CDR2 is LQKENI. The CDR3 sequence is 15 residues long. Deletions cut 2 bases from V and 1 base from J, with 8 bases between.

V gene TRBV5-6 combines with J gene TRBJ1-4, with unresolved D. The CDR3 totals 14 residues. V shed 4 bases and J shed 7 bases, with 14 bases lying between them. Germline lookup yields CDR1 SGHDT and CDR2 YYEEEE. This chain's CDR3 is CASSLGYESEKLFF. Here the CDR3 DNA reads TGTGCCAGCAGCCTAGGATACGAGAGTGAAAAACTGTTTTTT.

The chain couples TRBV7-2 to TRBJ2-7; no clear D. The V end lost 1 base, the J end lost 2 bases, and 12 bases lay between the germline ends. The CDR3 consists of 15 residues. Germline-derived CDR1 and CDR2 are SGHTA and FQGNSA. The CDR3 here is CASSLGSASTYEQYF. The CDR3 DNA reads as TGTGCCAGCAGCTTAGGGTCTGCATCAACCTACGAGCAGTACTTC.

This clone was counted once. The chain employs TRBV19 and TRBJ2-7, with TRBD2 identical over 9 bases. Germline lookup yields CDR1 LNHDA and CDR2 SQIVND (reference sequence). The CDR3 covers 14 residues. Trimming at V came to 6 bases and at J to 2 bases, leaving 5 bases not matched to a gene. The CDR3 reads CASRAGTSTYEQYF. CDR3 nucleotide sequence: TGTGCCAGTAGAGCCGGGACTAGCACCTACGAGCAGTACTTC.

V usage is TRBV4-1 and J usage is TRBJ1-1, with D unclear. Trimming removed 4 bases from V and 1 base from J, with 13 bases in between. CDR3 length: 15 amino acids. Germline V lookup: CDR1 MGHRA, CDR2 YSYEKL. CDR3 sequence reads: CASSPHFVGNTEAFF. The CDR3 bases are TGCGCCAGCAGCCCCCACTTTGTCGGGAACACTGAAGCTTTCTTT.

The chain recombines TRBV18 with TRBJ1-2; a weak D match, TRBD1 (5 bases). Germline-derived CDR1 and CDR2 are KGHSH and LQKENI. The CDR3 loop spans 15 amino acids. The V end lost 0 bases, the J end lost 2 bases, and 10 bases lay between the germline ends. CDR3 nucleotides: TGTGCCAGCTCACCACCTTTCGGGGCAAACTATGGCTACACCTTC. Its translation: CASSPPFGANYGYTF.

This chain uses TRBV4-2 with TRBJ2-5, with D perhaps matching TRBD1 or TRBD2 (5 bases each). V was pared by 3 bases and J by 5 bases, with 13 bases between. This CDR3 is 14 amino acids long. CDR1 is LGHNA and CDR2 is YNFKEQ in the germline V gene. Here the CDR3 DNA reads TGTGCCAGCAGCCAGGGGACCCAAGGGGAGACCCAGTACTTC. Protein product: CASSQGTQGETQYF.

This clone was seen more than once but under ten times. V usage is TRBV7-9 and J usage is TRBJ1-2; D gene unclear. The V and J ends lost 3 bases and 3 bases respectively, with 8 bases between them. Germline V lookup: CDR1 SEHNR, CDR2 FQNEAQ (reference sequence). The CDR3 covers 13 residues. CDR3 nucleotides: TGTGCCAGCAGCTTCGGGCAGGACTATGGCTACACCTTC. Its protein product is CASSFGQDYGYTF.

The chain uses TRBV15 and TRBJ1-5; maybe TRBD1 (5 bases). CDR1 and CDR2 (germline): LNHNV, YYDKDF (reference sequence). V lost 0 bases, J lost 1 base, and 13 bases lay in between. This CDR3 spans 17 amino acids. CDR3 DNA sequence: TGTGCCACCAGCAGAGACCCCGGGGAGGGGAGCAATCAGCCCCAGCATTTT. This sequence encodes CATSRDPGEGSNQPQHF.